This TCR beta chain was sequenced for a study of human T cells and chemical hapten exposure. The time point denotes: patch test 3, about 24 weeks after DPC sensitization. Treatment noted: therapeutic diphenylcyclopropenone sensitization with weekly scalp DPC. Study-level points and caveats: Alopecia affecting every donor means their immune response may not match healthy people's. No shift was seen in TCRs above 1 in 1000 frequency with DPC sensitization. Large CDR3 similarity clusters arose significantly more often from expanded TCRs than from controls.

This clonotype was counted between two and nine times. The target antigen is unknown. TCRdb independently ran MiXCR on the RACE reads; one entry per CDR3 protein. Here the sample spans roughly 200,000 distinct CDR3 sequences, more than 20% being singletons. The CDR3 contains 17 residues. Germline V gene lookup returns CDR1 SGDLS and CDR2 YYNGEE. The V and J ends lost 3 bases and 0 bases, in that order; junction bases with no gene match: 5. The clonotype was recovered from a woman in her forties with alopecia areata. Some clones in this sample may be carry-over from other donors' samples. The specimen was whole blood, collected in connection with sensitization to the hapten diphenylcyclopropenone (DPC). J is TRBJ2-6 and V is TRBV9; 8 nucleotides agree with TRBD1. In DNA form, the CDR3 reads TGTGCCAGCAGCGGAACAGGGGGACACTCTGGGGCCAACGTCCTGACTTTC. Its translation: CASSGTGGHSGANVLTF.